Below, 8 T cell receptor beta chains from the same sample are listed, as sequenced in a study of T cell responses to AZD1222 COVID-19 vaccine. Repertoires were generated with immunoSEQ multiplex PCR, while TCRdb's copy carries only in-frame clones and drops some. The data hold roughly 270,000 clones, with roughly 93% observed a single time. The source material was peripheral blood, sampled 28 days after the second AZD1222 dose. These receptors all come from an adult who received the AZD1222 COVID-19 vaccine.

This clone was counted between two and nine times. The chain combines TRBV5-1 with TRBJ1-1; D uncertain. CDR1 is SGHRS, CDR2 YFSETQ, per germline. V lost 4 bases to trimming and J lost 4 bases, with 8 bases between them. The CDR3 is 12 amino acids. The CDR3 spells CASSMYGTEAFF. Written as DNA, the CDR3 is TGCGCCAGCAGCATGTATGGCACTGAAGCTTTCTTT.

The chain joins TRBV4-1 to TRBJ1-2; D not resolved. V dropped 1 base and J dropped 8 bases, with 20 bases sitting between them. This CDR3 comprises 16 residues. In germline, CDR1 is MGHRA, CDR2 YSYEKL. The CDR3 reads CASSQVGLLTANGYTF. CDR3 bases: TGCGCCAGCAGCCAAGTAGGACTCCTTACGGCCAACGGCTACACCTTC.

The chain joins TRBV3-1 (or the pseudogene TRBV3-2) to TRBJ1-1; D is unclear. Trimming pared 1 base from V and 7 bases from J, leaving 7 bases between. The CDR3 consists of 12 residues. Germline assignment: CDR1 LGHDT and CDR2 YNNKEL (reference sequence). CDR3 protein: CASSQGFSEAFF. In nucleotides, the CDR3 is TGTGCCAGCAGCCAAGGTTTCAGTGAAGCTTTCTTT.

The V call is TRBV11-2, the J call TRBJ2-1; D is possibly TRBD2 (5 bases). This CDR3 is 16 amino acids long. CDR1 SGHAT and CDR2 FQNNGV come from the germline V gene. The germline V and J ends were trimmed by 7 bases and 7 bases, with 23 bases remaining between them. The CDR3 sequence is CASTAGFLANGNEQFF. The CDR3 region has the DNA TGTGCCAGCACCGCGGGTTTCTTGGCGAACGGGAATGAGCAGTTCTTC.

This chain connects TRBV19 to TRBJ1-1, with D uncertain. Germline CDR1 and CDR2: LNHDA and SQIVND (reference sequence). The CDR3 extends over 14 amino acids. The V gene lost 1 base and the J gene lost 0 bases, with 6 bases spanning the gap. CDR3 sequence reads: CASSIGTMNTEAFF. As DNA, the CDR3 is TGTGCCAGTAGTATAGGGACCATGAACACTGAAGCTTTCTTT.

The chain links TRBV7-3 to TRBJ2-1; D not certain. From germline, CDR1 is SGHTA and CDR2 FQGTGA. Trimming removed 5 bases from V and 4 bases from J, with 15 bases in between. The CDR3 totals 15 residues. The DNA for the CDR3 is TGTGCCAGCAGCCCGTCCAACCCGGGTTACAATGAGCAGTTCTTC. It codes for CASSPSNPGYNEQFF.

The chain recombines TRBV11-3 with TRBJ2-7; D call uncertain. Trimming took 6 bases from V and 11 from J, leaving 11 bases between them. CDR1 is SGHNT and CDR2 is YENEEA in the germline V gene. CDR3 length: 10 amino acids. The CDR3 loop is CASSRRLEYF. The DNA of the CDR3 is TGTGCCAGCAGTCGACGGTTGGAGTACTTC.

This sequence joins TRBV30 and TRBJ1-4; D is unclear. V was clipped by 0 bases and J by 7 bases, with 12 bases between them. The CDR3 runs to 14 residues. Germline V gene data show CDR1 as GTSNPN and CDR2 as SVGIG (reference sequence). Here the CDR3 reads CAWSVRALGEKLFF. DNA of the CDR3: TGTGCCTGGAGTGTGAGGGCGCTTGGTGAAAAACTGTTTTTT.